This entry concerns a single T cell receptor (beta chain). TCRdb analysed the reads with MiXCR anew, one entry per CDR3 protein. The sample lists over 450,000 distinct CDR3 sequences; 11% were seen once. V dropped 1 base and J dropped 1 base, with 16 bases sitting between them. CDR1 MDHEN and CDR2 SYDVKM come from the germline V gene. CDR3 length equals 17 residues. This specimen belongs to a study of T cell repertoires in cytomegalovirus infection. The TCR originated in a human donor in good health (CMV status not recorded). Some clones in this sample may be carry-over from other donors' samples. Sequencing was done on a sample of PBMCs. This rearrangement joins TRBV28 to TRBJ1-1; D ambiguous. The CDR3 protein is CASSLSHSVGPNTEAFF. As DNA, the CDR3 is TGTGCCAGCAGTTTATCGCATTCTGTAGGACCGAACACTGAAGCTTTCTTT.